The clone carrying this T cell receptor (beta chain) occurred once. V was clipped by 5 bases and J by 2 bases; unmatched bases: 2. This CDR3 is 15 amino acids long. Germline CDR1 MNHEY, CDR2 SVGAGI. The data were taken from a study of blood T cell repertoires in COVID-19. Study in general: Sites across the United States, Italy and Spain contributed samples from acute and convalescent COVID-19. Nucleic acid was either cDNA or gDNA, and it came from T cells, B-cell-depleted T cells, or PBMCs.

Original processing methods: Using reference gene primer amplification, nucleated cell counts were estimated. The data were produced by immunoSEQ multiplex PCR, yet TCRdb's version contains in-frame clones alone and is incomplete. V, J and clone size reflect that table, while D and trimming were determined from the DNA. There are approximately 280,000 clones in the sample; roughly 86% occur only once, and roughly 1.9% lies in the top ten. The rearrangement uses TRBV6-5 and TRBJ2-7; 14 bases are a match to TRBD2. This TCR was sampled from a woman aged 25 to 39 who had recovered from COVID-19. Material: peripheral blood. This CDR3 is CASSQGLAGAYEQYF. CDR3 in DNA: TGTGCCAGCAGTCAGGGACTAGCGGGAGCCTACGAGCAGTACTTC.